This T cell receptor (beta chain) derives from a study of identical twins. MiXCR was run by TCRdb on the 5' RACE reads, yielding one entry per CDR3 protein. This table has 1.5 million to 2 million distinct CDR3 sequences, about 31% appearing once. Findings and limits, study-wide: Whereas memory repertoires showed no such difference, abundant cord blood beta clonotypes carried fewer insertions.

Concerning this clonotype: Antigen unknown. Since a much larger clone is just one base distant, this may be a read error.

This CDR3 has 15 residues. Sequencing was done on a sample of cord blood. The chain has TRBV12-3 or TRBV12-4 and TRBJ2-1, with D possibly TRBD2 on 5 matching bases. The source of this sequence is a newborn girl in good health. This chain's CDR3 is CAISSRRSSYNEQFF. DNA of the CDR3: TGTGCCATCAGTTCCAGGAGGAGCTCCTACAATGAGCAGTTCTTC.